The present T cell receptor (beta chain) was sequenced within a study of cytomegalovirus exposure and HLA in healthy donors. This PCR relied on a set of 60 Vbeta primers and 13 Jbeta primers. The protocol was immunoSEQ multiplex PCR, while the TCRdb copy is restricted to in-frame clones and leaves out a portion. The sample consists of tens of thousands of clones, around three quarters of them appearing once. This CDR3 spans 14 amino acids. From germline, CDR1 is PRHDT and CDR2 FYEKMQ (reference sequence). Between the trimmed V and J ends, which lost 0 bases and 5 bases, there was a span of 10 bases. V and J are TRBV13 and TRBJ1-1; D call uncertain. The sample comprised PBMCs. The sequence was collected from a young man in good health and CMV-seropositive. In nucleotides, the CDR3 is TGTGCCAGCAGCTTAGGGCCACTCGGGACTGAAGCTTTCTTT. It translates to CASSLGPLGTEAFF.